The TCR beta chain described here comes from a study of early T cells in non-severe SARS-CoV-2 infection. Whole-study context: With bulk RNA from unsorted whole blood as input, sequencing yielded unpaired chains.

One entry per CDR3 protein results from TCRdb running MiXCR on the 5' RACE reads. The data contain around 61,000 distinct CDR3 sequences, 10% to 13% of them singletons. This clonotype was picked up a small number of times. The CDR3 loop spans 11 amino acids. The trim removed 7 bases at V and 7 bases at J, leaving 4 bases unmatched. The germline gives CDR1 MNHEY, CDR2 SVGAGI. The TCR sequence derives from an adult who was a healthcare worker with PCR-confirmed SARS-CoV-2 infection or an uninfected control (not recorded which). Sequencing was done on a sample of whole blood. This chain uses TRBV6-5 with TRBJ2-7; 7 bases map to TRBD2. CDR3 coding DNA: TGTGCCAGCAACCGGGGGGATGAGCAGTACTTC. The encoded protein is CASNRGDEQYF.